The subject of this entry is one TCR beta chain. Antigen: not known. CDR1 and CDR2 (germline): MDHEN, SYDVKM. V lost 4 bases and J 2 bases, leaving 15 bases between the germline ends. This CDR3 is 16 amino acids long. TCRdb keeps only in-frame clones here, not all; method: immunoSEQ multiplex PCR. The sample lists roughly 42,000 clones; approximately 88% were seen once. These data come from a study of T cell responses to AZD1222 COVID-19 vaccine. Study results and caveats: At study baseline, merely a handful of AZD1222 recipients were seropositive. Females made up more of the donors, who were largely white British, and clonal diversity may have come out too low.

Sequencing was performed on peripheral blood, taken 28 days after the second dose of the MenACWY control vaccine. V is TRBV28 and J is TRBJ1-3, with D hard to call. This sequence was found in an adult who received the MenACWY meningococcal vaccine as a control. CDR3 amino acids: CASSYGGRRTGNTIYF. The CDR3 DNA is TGTGCCAGCAGTTACGGCGGGCGGAGGACTGGAAACACCATATATTTT.